This passage covers 26 T cell receptor beta chains from one sample sequenced in a study of shared T cell receptors in the human thymus. Some clones are missing from TCRdb's copy, which holds only in-frame ones; the method was immunoSEQ multiplex PCR. The data show hundreds of thousands of clones, 85% to 90% seen once. Another study also made use of these data, one on human thymus T cells.

Sequencing used thymocytes. These receptors were collected from a boy younger than two with a congenital heart defect.

This chain connects TRBV7-6 to TRBJ2-2; 13 nucleotides line up with TRBD2. Germline CDR1 is SGHVS and CDR2 is FNYEAQ. The ends lost 4 bases at V and 0 bases at J; junction bases unmatched: 2. This CDR3 region has 17 residues. The CDR3 here is CASSSTSGRTNTGELFF. In nucleotides, the CDR3 is TGTGCCAGCAGCTCGACTAGCGGGAGGACGAACACCGGGGAGCTGTTTTTT. Full variable domain (rest looked up from reference TRBV7-6 and TRBJ2-2): GAGVSQSPRYKVTKRGQDVALRCDPISGHVSLYWYRQALGQGPEFLTYFNYEAQQDKSGLPNDRFSAERPEGSISTLTIQRTEQRDSAMYRCASSSTSGRTNTGELFFGEGSRLTVL.

In its sample, this clone was seen once. The rearrangement uses TRBV5-1 and TRBJ2-1; TRBD2 aligns across 8 bases. After removal of 1 base from V and 8 bases from J, the junction contained 2 bases not matched to a gene. Germline V gives CDR1 SGHRS, CDR2 YFSETQ. This CDR3 spans 13 amino acids. This chain's CDR3 is CASSLSGSHEQFF. CDR3 coding DNA: TGCGCCAGCAGCTTGAGCGGGAGTCATGAGCAGTTCTTC.

Concerning this clone itself: The identical CDR3 is also encoded by other nucleotide sequences in the sample. This chain joins TRBV29-1 and TRBJ2-5, with a possible D match to TRBD1 (6 bases). The V and J ends lost 6 bases and 1 base respectively, with 6 bases between them. Germline CDR1 reads SQVTM; CDR2 reads ANQGSEA. This CDR3 comprises 11 residues. The CDR3 protein is CSVGGQETQYF. For the CDR3, the DNA is TGCAGCGTAGGGGGCCAAGAGACCCAGTACTTC.

This clone was counted a single time. The chain employs TRBV28 and TRBJ2-2, with D possibly matching TRBD2 (6 bases). The CDR3 is made up of 14 amino acids. With 6 bases removed from V and 4 bases from J, the gap between germline ends came to 12 bases. CDR1 and CDR2 (germline): MDHEN, SYDVKM. This CDR3 is CASSGSGGTGELFF. CDR3 nucleotides: TGTGCCAGCAGCGGGAGCGGAGGCACCGGGGAGCTGTTTTTT.

This clone was observed once. The chain couples TRBV6-1 to TRBJ2-7; D may be TRBD1 (6 bases). Germline V gene lookup returns CDR1 MNHNS and CDR2 SASEGT. The CDR3 sequence is 15 residues long. V dropped 3 bases and J dropped 2 bases, with 14 bases sitting between them. CDR3 protein: CASSENTGIPYEQYF. The CDR3 region has the DNA TGTGCCAGCAGTGAGAACACAGGGATCCCCTACGAGCAGTACTTC.

This chain joins TRBV6-5 and TRBJ2-1, with 12 bases lining up with TRBD2. V dropped 5 bases and J dropped 7; count of bases not matched to a gene: 6. The CDR3 totals 15 residues. CDR1 is MNHEY and CDR2 is SVGAGI in the germline V gene. The CDR3 spells CASSPTSGSWNEQFF. In DNA, the CDR3 is TGTGCCAGCAGTCCGACTAGCGGGAGTTGGAATGAGCAGTTCTTC.

The chain recombines TRBV28 with TRBJ2-7; D might be TRBD2 (7 bases). Trimming cost V 6 bases and J 2 bases, with 14 bases left between them. CDR1 is MDHEN, CDR2 SYDVKM, per germline. CDR3 length equals 14 residues. CDR3: CASSPEGGPYEQYF. In DNA, the CDR3 is TGTGCCAGCAGCCCGGAGGGGGGGCCCTACGAGCAGTACTTC.

This clone was recorded a few times. V gene TRBV6-1 combines with J gene TRBJ2-1; 8 bases are shared with TRBD2. Germline V gene lookup returns CDR1 MNHNS and CDR2 SASEGT. V was pared by 2 bases and J by 0 bases, with 6 bases of the junction left unmatched. The CDR3 length is 17 residues. The DNA of the CDR3 is TGTGCCAGCAGTGAATCCTGCGGGAGGTCCTCCTACAATGAGCAGTTCTTC. This codes for CASSESCGRSSYNEQFF.

The chain recombines TRBV28 with TRBJ1-5; no clear D. Trimming left V 1 base short and J 6 bases short, with 4 bases between. The CDR3 contains 12 residues. Germline CDR1 MDHEN, CDR2 SYDVKM. The CDR3, as DNA: TGTGCCAGCAGTTTATCAGGTCAGCCCCAGCATTTT. This codes for CASSLSGQPQHF.

This clone was detected only once. V gene TRBV27 combines with J gene TRBJ1-5, with TRBD1 matching over 9 bases. From germline, CDR1 is MNHEY and CDR2 SMNVEV (reference sequence). Losses at the gene ends were 11 bases for V and 4 bases for J; bases not matched to a gene: 12. The CDR3 is 15 residues long. The CDR3 nucleotides read TGTGCCGGGACAGGGATGGAGGTCGGTAATCAGCCCCAGCATTTT. Amino acids: CAGTGMEVGNQPQHF.

This chain uses TRBV5-6 with TRBJ2-7; TRBD2 matches 7 bases. The junction had 12 bases not matched to a gene; V was cut back by 4 bases and J by 2 bases. The CDR3 has 16 residues. Germline CDR1 reads SGHDT; CDR2 reads YYEEEE. This CDR3 reads CASSRGGLADTYEQYF. The CDR3 DNA sequence: TGTGCCAGCAGCCGGGGAGGTCTAGCGGACACCTACGAGCAGTACTTC.

This clone was recorded only once. The DNA of the CDR3 is TGTGCCAGCAGCTCCTGGGGGACAGGGAGCGATCAGCCCCAGCATTTT. Encoded protein: CASSSWGTGSDQPQHF. The chain recombines TRBV7-2 with TRBJ1-5; 9 bases match TRBD1. CDR3 length equals 16 residues. With V trimmed by 4 bases and J by 5 bases, 9 bases remained unmatched. Germline CDR1 SGHTA, CDR2 FQGNSA.

The chain links TRBV4-1 to TRBJ2-7; TRBD2 aligns across 8 bases. The V gene end was trimmed by 4 bases and the J gene end by 0 bases; junction bases not matched to a gene: 8. The CDR3 loop spans 16 amino acids. Germline V gene lookup returns CDR1 MGHRA and CDR2 YSYEKL. In nucleotides, the CDR3 is TGCGCCAGCAGCCGAGAAGCGGGAGATCCCTCCTACGAGCAGTACTTC. It codes for CASSREAGDPSYEQYF.

This chain links TRBV7-7 with TRBJ2-5; 7 bases align to TRBD1. CDR1 and CDR2 (germline): SSHAT, FNYEAQ (reference sequence). CDR3 length: 13 residues. Germline trimming cut 5 bases from V and 5 bases from J; bases unmatched to any gene: 5. The CDR3 spells CASSLDRVETQYF. CDR3 in DNA: TGTGCCAGCAGCCTCGACAGGGTGGAGACCCAGTACTTC.

The chain links TRBV6-5 to TRBJ1-5; 12 bases agree with TRBD1. This CDR3 is 15 amino acids long. Looked up from germline, CDR1 is MNHEY and CDR2 is SVGAGI. With 2 bases clipped from V and 5 bases from J, the junction kept 1 base outside the gene matches. CDR3 protein: CASSYRDRGHQPQHF. The DNA for the CDR3 is TGTGCCAGCAGTTACCGGGACAGGGGGCATCAGCCCCAGCATTTT.

The CDR3 DNA sequence: TGTGCCAGCAGCTTGAAGTTGAAGGGGGCGAGAATGTGCACTGAAGCTTTCTTT. Its translation is CASSLKLKGARMCTEAFF. The chain recombines TRBV5-8 with TRBJ1-1, with 7 bases that match TRBD1. Per the germline V gene, CDR1 is SGHTS and CDR2 is YDEGEE. The CDR3 has 18 residues. J was trimmed by 4 bases and V by 1 base; bases with no gene match: 16.

The chain is built from TRBV7-6 and TRBJ2-5; D is unresolved. Germline V gives CDR1 SGHVS, CDR2 FNYEAQ. V dropped 5 bases and J dropped 7 bases, with 8 bases sitting between them. This CDR3 is 11 amino acids long. CDR3 protein: CASSQARTQYF. The CDR3 nucleotides read TGTGCCAGCAGCCAGGCGAGGACCCAGTACTTC.

Only a few counts were recorded for this clone. CDR3 amino acids: CASSLGGTGKTNTEAFF. In DNA, the CDR3 is TGCGCCAGCAGCTTGGGGGGGACAGGGAAAACTAACACTGAAGCTTTCTTT. The V gene is TRBV5-1, the J gene TRBJ1-1; 9 bases are a match to TRBD1. V was clipped by 0 bases and J by 2 bases; unmatched bases: 8. The CDR3 extends over 17 amino acids. Germline lookup yields CDR1 SGHRS and CDR2 YFSETQ. The whole variable domain, filled in from reference TRBV5-1 and TRBJ1-1, reads KAGVTQTPRYLIKTRGQQVTLSCSPISGHRSVSWYQQTPGQGLQFLFEYFSETQRNKGNFPGRFSGRQFSNSRSEMNVSTLELGDSALYLCASSLGGTGKTNTEAFFGQGTRLTVV.

V is TRBV4-3 and J is TRBJ2-5; D possibly corresponds to TRBD2 (6 bases). V lost 0 bases and J lost 2, with 13 bases in between. Germline V gene sequence: CDR1 LGHNA, CDR2 YSLEER. The CDR3 is 16 residues long. The CDR3 region is CASSQESSGVQETQYF. CDR3 DNA sequence: TGCGCCAGCAGCCAAGAGAGTAGCGGCGTTCAAGAGACCCAGTACTTC.

Comments on this clone: The sample carries other DNA sequences with the same CDR3. CDR3 region: CASSEGDSLKSEDYGYTF. The DNA for the CDR3 is TGTGCCAGCAGTGAGGGGGACAGCCTGAAATCGGAAGACTATGGCTACACCTTC. V gene TRBV2 combines with J gene TRBJ1-2; 7 bases agree with TRBD1. V lost 3 bases to trimming and J lost 3 bases; unmatched junction nucleotides: 16. Germline V gene data show CDR1 as SNHLY and CDR2 as FYNNEI. This CDR3 contains 18 residues.

This chain joins TRBV5-1 and TRBJ1-1, with D hard to call. This CDR3 region has 12 residues. The germline gives CDR1 SGHRS, CDR2 YFSETQ. Trimming left V 1 base short and J 3 bases short, with 4 bases between. The CDR3 nucleotides are TGCGCCAGCAGCTTGTCGGACACTGAAGCTTTCTTT. This codes for CASSLSDTEAFF.

The chain joins TRBV30 to TRBJ2-7, with 9 bases matching TRBD2. CDR1 and CDR2 from the germline V gene are GTSNPN and SVGIG (reference sequence). The CDR3 sequence is 21 residues long. Losses at the gene ends were 0 bases for V and 4 bases for J; bases not matched to a gene: 25. The CDR3 DNA reads as TGTGCCTGGAGTGTAGCCTCCTATAGCGGGAGAGGGGCCTTAACTTATTACGAGCAGTACTTC. Protein sequence: CAWSVASYSGRGALTYYEQYF.

The V call is TRBV18, the J call TRBJ1-2, with 8 bases lining up with TRBD1. The CDR3 has 15 residues. Losses at the gene ends were 2 bases for V and 2 bases for J; bases not matched to a gene: 4. Germline V gene sequence: CDR1 KGHSH, CDR2 LQKENI. CDR3 DNA: TGTGCCAGCTCACCATGGGACAGGACCAACTATGGCTACACCTTC. Protein: CASSPWDRTNYGYTF. Complete variable domain (other parts from reference TRBV18 and TRBJ1-2): NAGVMQNPRHLVRRRGQEARLRCSPMKGHSHVYWYRQLPEEGLKFMVYLQKENIIDESGMPKERFSAEFPKEGPSILRIQQVVRGDSAAYFCASSPWDRTNYGYTFGSGTRLTVV.

This rearrangement joins TRBV7-8 to TRBJ2-1; 9 nucleotides align to TRBD2. The CDR3 length is 16 residues. V was clipped by 3 bases and J by 8 bases; unmatched bases: 11. The germline V gene has CDR1 SGHVS and CDR2 FQNEAQ. CDR3 sequence (DNA): TGTGCCAGCAGCTTGGTTCGCGGGAGGGGGGGCTATGAGCAGTTCTTC. Translating it yields CASSLVRGRGGYEQFF. Based on the CDR3 plus reference TRBV7-8 and TRBJ2-1, the full variable domain is GAGVSQSPRYKVAKRGQDVALRCDPISGHVSLFWYQQALGQGPEFLTYFQNEAQLDKSGLPSDRFFAERPEGSVSTLKIQRTQQEDSAVYLCASSLVRGRGGYEQFFGPGTRLTVL.

The V and J genes are TRBV10-2 and TRBJ1-2; possible D gene TRBD1, 6 bases. This CDR3 is built from 16 residues. CDR1 and CDR2 (germline): WSHSY, SAAADI. The V end was cut by 6 bases, the J end by 4 bases, with 21 bases between. The CDR3 is CASRPFRGYLLYGYTF. As DNA, the CDR3 is TGCGCCAGCAGGCCCTTCAGGGGATACCTCCTCTATGGCTACACCTTC.

CDR3 loop: CASSSESGRTDTQYF. The CDR3 DNA reads as TGCGCCAGCAGCTCGGAGTCCGGGAGGACAGATACGCAGTATTTT. The rearrangement links TRBV5-1 to TRBJ2-3; 7 bases agree with TRBD2. This CDR3 contains 15 residues. Per germline, CDR1 SGHRS and CDR2 YFSETQ. V lost 3 bases to trimming and J lost 3 bases; unmatched junction nucleotides: 7. Filled out from reference TRBV5-1 and TRBJ2-3, the complete variable domain reads KAGVTQTPRYLIKTRGQQVTLSCSPISGHRSVSWYQQTPGQGLQFLFEYFSETQRNKGNFPGRFSGRQFSNSRSEMNVSTLELGDSALYLCASSSESGRTDTQYFGPGTRLTVL.